The 13 T cell receptor beta chains given below trace back to one sample, sequenced in a study of T-cell reconstitution after alpha-beta-depleted transplantation in children. Preparation of the TCRbeta library used unique molecular identifiers. TCRdb reprocessed the PCR reads via MiXCR and lists one record per CDR3 protein. The profile shows a few hundred thousand distinct CDR3 sequences, less than 15% of them singletons. This specimen was PBMCs, taken from the stem cell graft. The receptors originated from a human donor who donated a stem cell graft to a child with Fanconi anemia.

The chain employs TRBV6-5 and TRBJ1-6; TRBD1 matches 7 bases. The CDR3 runs to 18 residues. CDR1 and CDR2 (germline): MNHEY, SVGAGI. Trimming at V came to 2 bases and at J to 3 bases, leaving 10 bases not matched to a gene. The DNA of the CDR3 is TGTGCCAGCAGTTACACTACAGACAGGGAGGGCTATAATTCACCCCTCCACTTT. Protein: CASSYTTDREGYNSPLHF.

This clonotype was counted only a few times. The chain recombines TRBV19 with TRBJ1-1; 8 bases are shared with TRBD1. The V and J ends lost 2 bases and 2 bases, in that order; junction bases with no gene match: 7. The CDR3 spans 16 residues. CDR1 is LNHDA and CDR2 is SQIVND in the germline V gene (reference sequence). CDR3 loop: CASSIRGTGRNTEAFF. In DNA, the CDR3 is TGTGCCAGTAGTATAAGGGGGACAGGAAGAAACACTGAAGCTTTCTTT.

This clonotype was found many times. This chain links TRBV5-1 with TRBJ2-4; tentative D call: TRBD1 (5 bases). The CDR3 is 17 residues long. The V end lost 1 base, the J end lost 7 bases, and 21 bases lay between the germline ends. Germline CDR1 and CDR2: SGHRS and YFSETQ. The CDR3 DNA sequence: TGCGCCAGCAGCTTGCTGCAAACAGGAGCAGGTGGGAACATTCAGTACTTC. This sequence encodes CASSLLQTGAGGNIQYF.

This clonotype was observed at least ten times. The chain links TRBV29-1 to TRBJ2-5; D perhaps matches TRBD1 (6 bases). V lost 7 bases and J 2 bases, leaving 8 bases between the germline ends. Germline CDR1 and CDR2: SQVTM and ANQGSEA. CDR3 length: 11 amino acids. The CDR3 loop reads CSAGQQETQYF. In nucleotides, the CDR3 is TGCAGCGCAGGACAGCAAGAGACCCAGTACTTC.

This clonotype was observed at least ten times. Here the CDR3 reads CASSLSSYEQYF. CDR3 coding DNA: TGTGCCAGCAGTCTCTCATCCTACGAGCAGTACTTC. The chain joins TRBV7-8 to TRBJ2-7; no firm D call. The CDR3 spans 12 residues. Germline V gene data show CDR1 as SGHVS and CDR2 as FQNEAQ. Trimming stripped 6 bases from V and 1 base from J, with 7 bases between. Supplemented by reference TRBV7-8 and TRBJ2-7, the full variable domain reads GAGVSQSPRYKVAKRGQDVALRCDPISGHVSLFWYQQALGQGPEFLTYFQNEAQLDKSGLPSDRFFAERPEGSVSTLKIQRTQQEDSAVYLCASSLSSYEQYFGPGTRLTVT.

The table lists this clonotype with a few counts. J is TRBJ2-5 and V is TRBV3-1; D is unresolved. The CDR3 loop spans 16 amino acids. Germline values: CDR1 LGHDT, CDR2 YNNKEL (reference sequence). Trimming removed 1 base from V and 4 bases from J, with 16 bases in between. The CDR3 loop reads CASSQGVPRNGETQYF. The CDR3 DNA reads TGTGCCAGCAGCCAAGGGGTTCCCCGAAATGGAGAGACCCAGTACTTC.

This clonotype was observed a handful of times. The chain has TRBV29-1 and TRBJ1-1; D unresolved. Per germline, CDR1 SQVTM and CDR2 ANQGSEA. The CDR3 totals 11 residues. Deletions cut 7 bases from V and 0 bases from J, with 6 bases between. The CDR3 here is CSAHMNTEAFF. CDR3 nucleotide sequence: TGCAGCGCCCACATGAACACTGAAGCTTTCTTT.

Many counts were recorded for this clonotype. The chain combines TRBV7-2 with TRBJ2-1, with D hard to call. Trimming left V 1 base short and J 8 bases short, with 12 bases between. CDR1 and CDR2 (germline): SGHTA, FQGNSA. The CDR3 loop spans 14 amino acids. The chain's CDR3 is CASSLDNGVYEQFF. Written as DNA, the CDR3 is TGTGCCAGCAGCTTAGATAATGGCGTTTATGAGCAGTTCTTC.

The chain joins TRBV5-1 to TRBJ1-5; D gene uncertain. CDR3 length: 13 amino acids. Germline assignment: CDR1 SGHRS and CDR2 YFSETQ. Trimming stripped 5 bases from V and 4 bases from J, with 10 bases between. The CDR3 DNA reads TGCGCCAGCAGTAAGGAGACGAATCAGCCCCAGCATTTT. This translates into CASSKETNQPQHF.

The chain is built from TRBV28 and TRBJ1-1; D gene unclear. Looked up from germline, CDR1 is MDHEN and CDR2 is SYDVKM. V lost 6 bases to trimming and J lost 0 bases, with 11 bases between them. The CDR3 is 14 amino acids. The CDR3 loop is CASSVVGLNTEAFF. Here the CDR3 DNA reads TGTGCCAGCAGCGTAGTTGGTTTGAACACTGAAGCTTTCTTT.

The chain uses TRBV5-5 and TRBJ2-2; 7 positions match TRBD2. The length of the CDR3 is 14 residues. Looked up from germline, CDR1 is SGHKS and CDR2 is YYEKEE (reference sequence). After removal of 3 bases from V and 5 bases from J, the junction contained 4 bases not matched to a gene. The CDR3 loop is CASSSPSGTGELFF. The CDR3 DNA sequence: TGTGCCAGCAGCTCCCCTAGCGGTACCGGGGAGCTGTTTTTT.

The chain employs TRBV2 and TRBJ1-4, with 7 bases fitting TRBD1. From germline, CDR1 is SNHLY and CDR2 FYNNEI. The junction had 3 bases not matched to a gene; V was cut back by 4 bases and J by 4 bases. This CDR3 has 14 amino acids. The CDR3 DNA follows: TGTGCCAGCAGTGGATACAGGGGTAATGAAAAACTGTTTTTT. It translates to CASSGYRGNEKLFF.

The chain links TRBV5-4 to TRBJ2-3, with 12 positions matching TRBD2. This CDR3 is 16 amino acids long. CDR1 SGHNT and CDR2 YYREEE come from the germline V gene (reference sequence). The J segment lost 3 bases and the V segment lost 3 bases, leaving 5 bases of the junction unmatched. The CDR3 coding sequence is TGTGCCAGCAGCTCCCCAACTAGCGGGGGGACAGATACGCAGTATTTT. This sequence encodes CASSSPTSGGTDTQYF.